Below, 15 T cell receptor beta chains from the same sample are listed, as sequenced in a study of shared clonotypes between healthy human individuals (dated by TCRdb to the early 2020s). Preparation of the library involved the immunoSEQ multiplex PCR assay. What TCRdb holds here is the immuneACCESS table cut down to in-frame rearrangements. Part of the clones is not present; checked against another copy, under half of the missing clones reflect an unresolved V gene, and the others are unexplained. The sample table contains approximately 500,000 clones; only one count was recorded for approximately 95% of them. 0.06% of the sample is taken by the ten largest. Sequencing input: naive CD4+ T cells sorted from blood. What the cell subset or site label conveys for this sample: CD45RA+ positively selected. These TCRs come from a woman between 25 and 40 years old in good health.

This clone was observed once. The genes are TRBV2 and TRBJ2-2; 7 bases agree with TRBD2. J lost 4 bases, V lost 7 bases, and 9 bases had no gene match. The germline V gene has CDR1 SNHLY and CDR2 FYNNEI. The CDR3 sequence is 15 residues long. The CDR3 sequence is CASTRDGGGTGELFF. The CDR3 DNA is TGTGCCAGCACCCGGGACGGCGGGGGCACCGGGGAGCTGTTTTTT.

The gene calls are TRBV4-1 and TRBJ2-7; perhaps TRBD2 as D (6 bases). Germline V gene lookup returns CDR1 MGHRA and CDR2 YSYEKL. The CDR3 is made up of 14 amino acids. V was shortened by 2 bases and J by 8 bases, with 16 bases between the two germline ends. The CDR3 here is CASSQSGSWSQQYF. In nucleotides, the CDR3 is TGCGCCAGCAGCCAATCCGGGAGCTGGAGTCAGCAGTACTTC.

The CDR3 bases are TGTGCCAGCAGTCGCCCGGGACAGGGATGGCCCCAGCATTTT. It translates to CASSRPGQGWPQHF. The rearrangement links TRBV7-9 to TRBJ1-5, with 9 bases lining up with TRBD1. Germline V gene sequence: CDR1 SEHNR, CDR2 FQNEAQ (reference sequence). J was trimmed by 9 bases and V by 6 bases; bases with no gene match: 9. The CDR3 totals 14 residues. Complete variable domain (other parts from reference TRBV7-9 and TRBJ1-5): DTGVSQNPRHKITKRGQNVTFRCDPISEHNRLYWYRQTLGQGPEFLTYFQNEAQLEKSRLLSDRFSAERPKGSFSTLEIQRTEQGDSAMYLCASSRPGQGWPQHFGDGTRLSIL.

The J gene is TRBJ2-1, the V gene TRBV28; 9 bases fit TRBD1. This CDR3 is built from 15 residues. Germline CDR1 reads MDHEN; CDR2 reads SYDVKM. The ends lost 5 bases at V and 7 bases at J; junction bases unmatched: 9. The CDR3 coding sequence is TGTGCCAGCAGTGGACCGGGACAGGGAGAGAATGAGCAGTTCTTC. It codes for CASSGPGQGENEQFF.

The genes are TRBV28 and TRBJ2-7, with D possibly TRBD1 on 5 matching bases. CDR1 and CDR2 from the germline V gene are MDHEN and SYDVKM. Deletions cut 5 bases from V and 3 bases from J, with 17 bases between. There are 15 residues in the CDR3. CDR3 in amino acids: CASSQSDAGHYEQYF. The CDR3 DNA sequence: TGTGCCAGCAGTCAATCGGACGCCGGACACTACGAGCAGTACTTC.

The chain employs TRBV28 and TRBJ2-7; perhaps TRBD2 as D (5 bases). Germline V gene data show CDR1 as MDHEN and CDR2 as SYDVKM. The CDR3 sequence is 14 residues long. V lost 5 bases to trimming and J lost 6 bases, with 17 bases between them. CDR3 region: CASSPPQEVSEQYF. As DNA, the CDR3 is TGTGCCAGCAGTCCCCCCCAGGAGGTGAGCGAGCAGTACTTC.

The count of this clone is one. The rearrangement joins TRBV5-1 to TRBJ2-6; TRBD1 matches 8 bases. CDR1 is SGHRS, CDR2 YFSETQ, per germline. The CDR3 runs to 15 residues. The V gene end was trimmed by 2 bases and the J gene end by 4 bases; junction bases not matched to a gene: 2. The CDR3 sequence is CASSLQGVGANVLTF. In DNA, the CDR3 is TGCGCCAGCAGCTTACAGGGGGTCGGGGCCAACGTCCTGACTTTC.

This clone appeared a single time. In DNA form, the CDR3 reads TGTGCCAGCTCACCCCGGGACGGCCATGAAAAACTGTTTTTT. Translation: CASSPRDGHEKLFF. The chain joins TRBV18 to TRBJ1-4, with D possibly being TRBD1 (5 bases). The V gene's germline CDR1 is KGHSH and CDR2 LQKENI. There are 14 residues in the CDR3. Trimming removed 3 bases from V and 6 bases from J, with 11 bases in between.

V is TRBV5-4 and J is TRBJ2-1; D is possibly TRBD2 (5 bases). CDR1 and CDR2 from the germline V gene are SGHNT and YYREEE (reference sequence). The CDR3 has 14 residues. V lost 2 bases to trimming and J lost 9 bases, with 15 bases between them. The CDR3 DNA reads TGTGCCAGCAGCTTCGGACTCACTATGGGTGAGCAGTTCTTC. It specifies CASSFGLTMGEQFF.

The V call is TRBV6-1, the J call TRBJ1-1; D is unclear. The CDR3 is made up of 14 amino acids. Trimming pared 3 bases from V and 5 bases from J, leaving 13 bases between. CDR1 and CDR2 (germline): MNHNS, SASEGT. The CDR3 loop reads CASSEGGRYTEAFF. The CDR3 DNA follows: TGTGCCAGCAGTGAGGGCGGCAGGTATACTGAAGCTTTCTTT.

Here the CDR3 reads CASSRLAGSWNEQFF. For the CDR3, the DNA is TGTGCCAGCAGTAGACTAGCGGGATCATGGAATGAGCAGTTCTTC. This chain uses TRBV7-3 with TRBJ2-1; TRBD2 matches 11 bases. CDR1 and CDR2 from the germline V gene are SGHTA and FQGTGA. The CDR3 loop spans 15 amino acids. The V and J ends lost 6 bases and 7 bases, in that order; junction bases with no gene match: 8.

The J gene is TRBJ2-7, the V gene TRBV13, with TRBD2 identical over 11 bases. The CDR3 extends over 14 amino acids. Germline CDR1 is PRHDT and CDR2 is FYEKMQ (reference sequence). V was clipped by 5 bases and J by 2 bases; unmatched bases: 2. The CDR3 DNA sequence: TGTGCCAGCAGCGCGACTAGCGGGGCCTACGAGCAGTACTTC. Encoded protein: CASSATSGAYEQYF. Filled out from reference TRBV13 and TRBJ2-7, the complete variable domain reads AAGVIQSPRHLIKEKRETATLKCYPIPRHDTVYWYQQGPGQDPQFLISFYEKMQSDKGSIPDRFSAQQFSDYHSELNMSSLELGDSALYFCASSATSGAYEQYFGPGTRLTVT.

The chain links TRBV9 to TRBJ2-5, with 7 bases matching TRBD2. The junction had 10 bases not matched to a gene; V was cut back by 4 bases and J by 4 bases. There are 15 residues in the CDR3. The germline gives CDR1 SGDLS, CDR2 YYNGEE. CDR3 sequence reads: CASSRNTGGGETQYF. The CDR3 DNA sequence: TGTGCCAGCAGCCGAAATACGGGCGGGGGAGAGACCCAGTACTTC.

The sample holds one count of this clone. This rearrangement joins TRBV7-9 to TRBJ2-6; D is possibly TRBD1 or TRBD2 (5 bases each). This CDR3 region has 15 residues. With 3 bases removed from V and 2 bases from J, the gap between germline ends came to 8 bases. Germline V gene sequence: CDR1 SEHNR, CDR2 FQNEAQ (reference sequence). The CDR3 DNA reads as TGTGCCAGCAGCTTGGGGGTGGCTGGGGCCAACGTCCTGACTTTC. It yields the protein CASSLGVAGANVLTF.

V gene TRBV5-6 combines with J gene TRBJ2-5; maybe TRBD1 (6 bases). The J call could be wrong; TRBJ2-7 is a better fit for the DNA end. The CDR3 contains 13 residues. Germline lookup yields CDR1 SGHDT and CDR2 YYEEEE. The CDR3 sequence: CASNDRSSYEQYF. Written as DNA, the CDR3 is TGTGCCAGCAACGACAGGAGCTCCTACGAGCAGTACTTC.